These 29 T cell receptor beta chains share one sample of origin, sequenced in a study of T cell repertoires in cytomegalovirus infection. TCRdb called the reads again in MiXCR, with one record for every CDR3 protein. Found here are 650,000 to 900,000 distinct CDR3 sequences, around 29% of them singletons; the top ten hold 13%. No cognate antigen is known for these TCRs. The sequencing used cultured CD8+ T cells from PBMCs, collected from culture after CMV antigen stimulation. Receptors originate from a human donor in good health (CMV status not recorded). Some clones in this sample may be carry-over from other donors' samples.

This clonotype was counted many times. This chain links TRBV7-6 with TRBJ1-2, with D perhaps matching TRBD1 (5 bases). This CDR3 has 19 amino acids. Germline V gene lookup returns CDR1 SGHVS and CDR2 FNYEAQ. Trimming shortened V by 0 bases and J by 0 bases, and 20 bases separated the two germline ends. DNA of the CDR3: TGTGCCAGCAGCTTAGCGGTGGTCAAGGACAATCCCTCTAACTATGGCTACACCTTC. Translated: CASSLAVVKDNPSNYGYTF.

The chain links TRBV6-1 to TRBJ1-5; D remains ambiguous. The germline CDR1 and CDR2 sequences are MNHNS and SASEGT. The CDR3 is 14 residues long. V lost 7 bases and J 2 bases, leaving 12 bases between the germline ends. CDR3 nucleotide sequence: TGTGCCAGCACCACCCAGTGGGGCAATCAGCCCCAGCATTTT. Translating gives CASTTQWGNQPQHF.

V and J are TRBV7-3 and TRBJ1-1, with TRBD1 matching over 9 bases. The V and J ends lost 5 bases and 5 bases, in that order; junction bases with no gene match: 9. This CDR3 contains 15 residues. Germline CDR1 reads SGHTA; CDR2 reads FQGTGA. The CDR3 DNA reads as TGTGCCAGCAGCGTGTATGGGACAGGGAAAACTGAAGCTTTCTTT. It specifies CASSVYGTGKTEAFF.

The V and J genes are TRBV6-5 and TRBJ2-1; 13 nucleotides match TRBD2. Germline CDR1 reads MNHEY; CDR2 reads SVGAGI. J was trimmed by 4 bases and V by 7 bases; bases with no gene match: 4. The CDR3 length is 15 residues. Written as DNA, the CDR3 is TGTGCCAGCAATATACTAGCGGGGGGGTACAATGAGCAGTTCTTC. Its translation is CASNILAGGYNEQFF.

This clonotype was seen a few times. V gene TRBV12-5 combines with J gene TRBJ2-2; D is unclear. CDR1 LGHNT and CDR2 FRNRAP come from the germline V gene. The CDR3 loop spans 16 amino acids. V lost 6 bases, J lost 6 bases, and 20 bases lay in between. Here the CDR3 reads CASGDGPGDWSGELFF. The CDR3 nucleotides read TGTGCTAGTGGAGACGGACCCGGAGATTGGTCCGGGGAGCTGTTTTTT.

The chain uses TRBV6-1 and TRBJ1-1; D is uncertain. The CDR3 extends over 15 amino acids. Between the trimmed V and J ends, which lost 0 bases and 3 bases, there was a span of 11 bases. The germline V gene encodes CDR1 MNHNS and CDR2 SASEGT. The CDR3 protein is CASSEAGFADTEAFF. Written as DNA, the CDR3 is TGTGCCAGCAGTGAAGCGGGCTTCGCAGACACTGAAGCTTTCTTT.

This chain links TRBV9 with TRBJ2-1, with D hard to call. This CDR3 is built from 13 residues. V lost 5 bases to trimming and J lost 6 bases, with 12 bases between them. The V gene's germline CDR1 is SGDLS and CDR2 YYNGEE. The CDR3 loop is CASRDSTSNEQFF. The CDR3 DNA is TGTGCCAGCAGGGATAGCACAAGCAATGAGCAGTTCTTC. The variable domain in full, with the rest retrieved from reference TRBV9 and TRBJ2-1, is DSGVTQTPKHLITATGQRVTLRCSPRSGDLSVYWYQQSLDQGLQFLIQYYNGEERAKGNILERFSAQQFPDLHSELNLSSLELGDSALYFCASRDSTSNEQFFGPGTRLTVL.

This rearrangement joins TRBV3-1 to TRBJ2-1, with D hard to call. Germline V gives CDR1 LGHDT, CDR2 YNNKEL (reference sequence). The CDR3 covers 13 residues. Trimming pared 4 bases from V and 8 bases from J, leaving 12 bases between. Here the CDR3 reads CASSPEASDEQFF. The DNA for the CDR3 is TGTGCCAGCAGCCCCGAAGCCAGCGATGAGCAGTTCTTC.

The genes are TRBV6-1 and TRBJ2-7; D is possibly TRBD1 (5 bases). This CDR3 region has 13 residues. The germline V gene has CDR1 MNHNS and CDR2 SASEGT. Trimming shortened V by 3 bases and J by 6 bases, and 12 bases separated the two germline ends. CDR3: CASSDWERGEQYF. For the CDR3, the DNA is TGTGCCAGCAGTGATTGGGAAAGGGGCGAGCAGTACTTC.

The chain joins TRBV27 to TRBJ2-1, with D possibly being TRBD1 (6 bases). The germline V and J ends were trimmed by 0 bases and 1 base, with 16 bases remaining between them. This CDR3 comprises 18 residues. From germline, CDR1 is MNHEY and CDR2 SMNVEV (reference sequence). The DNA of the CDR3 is TGTGCCAGCAGTTTATCGCGGTACAGGGAGAGTTCCTACAATGAGCAGTTCTTC. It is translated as CASSLSRYRESSYNEQFF.

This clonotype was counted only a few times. The CDR3: CAIDREGNEQFF. CDR3 nucleotides: TGTGCCATCGACAGGGAGGGAAATGAGCAGTTCTTC. The V call is TRBV10-3, the J call TRBJ2-1; D tentatively reads TRBD1 or TRBD2 (7 bases each). Germline CDR1 ENHRY, CDR2 SYGVKD. The CDR3 is made up of 12 amino acids. Trimming stripped 8 bases from V and 7 bases from J, with 12 bases between.

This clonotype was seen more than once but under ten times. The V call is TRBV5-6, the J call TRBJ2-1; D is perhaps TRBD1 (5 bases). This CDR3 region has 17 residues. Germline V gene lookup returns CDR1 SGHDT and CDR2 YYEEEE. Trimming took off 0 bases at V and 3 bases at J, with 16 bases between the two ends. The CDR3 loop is CASSLAEVRVSYNEQFF. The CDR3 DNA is TGTGCCAGCAGCTTGGCCGAAGTCAGGGTGAGCTACAATGAGCAGTTCTTC. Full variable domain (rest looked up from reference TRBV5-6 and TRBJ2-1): DAGVTQSPTHLIKTRGQQVTLRCSPKSGHDTVSWYQQALGQGPQFIFQYYEEEERQRGNFPDRFSGHQFPNYSSELNVNALLLGDSALYLCASSLAEVRVSYNEQFFGPGTRLTVL.

The CDR3 nucleotides are TGTGCCAGCAGCTCCCCACGCGGGTTCTACGAGCAGTACTTC. It is translated as CASSSPRGFYEQYF. The rearrangement links TRBV13 to TRBJ2-7, with D possibly TRBD2 on 5 matching bases. The CDR3 sequence is 14 residues long. Trimming stripped 4 bases from V and 3 bases from J, with 13 bases between. Germline values: CDR1 PRHDT, CDR2 FYEKMQ (reference sequence).

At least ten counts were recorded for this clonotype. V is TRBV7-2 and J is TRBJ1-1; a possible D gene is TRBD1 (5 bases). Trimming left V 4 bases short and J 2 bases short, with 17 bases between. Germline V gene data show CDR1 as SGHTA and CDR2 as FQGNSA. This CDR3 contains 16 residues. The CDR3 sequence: CASSSGLSSHNTEAFF. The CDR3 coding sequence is TGTGCCAGCAGCTCGGGACTCTCGTCCCATAACACTGAAGCTTTCTTT.

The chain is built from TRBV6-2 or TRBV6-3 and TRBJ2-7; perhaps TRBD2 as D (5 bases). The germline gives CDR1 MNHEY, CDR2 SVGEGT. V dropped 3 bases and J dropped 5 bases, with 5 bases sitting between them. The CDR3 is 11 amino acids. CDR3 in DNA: TGTGCCAGCAGTTATAGCGACGAGCAGTACTTC. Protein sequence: CASSYSDEQYF.

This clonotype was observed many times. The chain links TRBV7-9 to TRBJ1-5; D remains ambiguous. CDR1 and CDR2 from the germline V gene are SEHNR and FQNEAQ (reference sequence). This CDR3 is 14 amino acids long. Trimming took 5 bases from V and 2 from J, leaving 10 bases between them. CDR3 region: CASSPPPGNQPQHF. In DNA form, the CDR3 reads TGTGCCAGCAGCCCCCCCCCGGGCAATCAGCCCCAGCATTTT.

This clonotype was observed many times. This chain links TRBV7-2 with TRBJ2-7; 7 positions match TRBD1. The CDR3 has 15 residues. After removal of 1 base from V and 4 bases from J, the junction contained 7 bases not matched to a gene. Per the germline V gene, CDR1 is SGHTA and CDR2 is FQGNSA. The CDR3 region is CASSLEGGVAYEQYV. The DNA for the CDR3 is TGTGCCAGCAGCTTAGAAGGGGGCGTGGCATACGAGCAGTACGTC.

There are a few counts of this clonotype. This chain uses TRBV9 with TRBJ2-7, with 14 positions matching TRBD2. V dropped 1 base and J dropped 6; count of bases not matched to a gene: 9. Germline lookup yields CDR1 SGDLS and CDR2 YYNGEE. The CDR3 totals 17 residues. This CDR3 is CASSVNPGLAGVGEQYF. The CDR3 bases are TGTGCCAGCAGCGTAAACCCGGGACTAGCGGGGGTTGGCGAGCAGTACTTC.

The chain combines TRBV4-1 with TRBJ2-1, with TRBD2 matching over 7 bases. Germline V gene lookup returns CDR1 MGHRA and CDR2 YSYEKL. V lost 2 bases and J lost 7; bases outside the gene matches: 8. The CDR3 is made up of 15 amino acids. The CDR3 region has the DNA TGCGCCAGCAGCCAAACGACTAGCAGTCGGAATGAGCAGTTCTTC. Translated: CASSQTTSSRNEQFF.

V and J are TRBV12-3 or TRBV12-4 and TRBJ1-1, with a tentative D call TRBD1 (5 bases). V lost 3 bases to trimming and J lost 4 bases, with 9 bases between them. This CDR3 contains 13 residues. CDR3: CASSFPGPTEAFF. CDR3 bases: TGTGCCAGCAGTTTTCCGGGACCCACTGAAGCTTTCTTT.

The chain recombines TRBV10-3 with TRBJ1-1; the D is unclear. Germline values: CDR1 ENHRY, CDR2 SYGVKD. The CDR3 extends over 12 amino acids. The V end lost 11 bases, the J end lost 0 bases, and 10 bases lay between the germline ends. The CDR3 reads CAVSGVNTEAFF. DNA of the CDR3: TGTGCCGTGAGTGGAGTGAACACTGAAGCTTTCTTT.

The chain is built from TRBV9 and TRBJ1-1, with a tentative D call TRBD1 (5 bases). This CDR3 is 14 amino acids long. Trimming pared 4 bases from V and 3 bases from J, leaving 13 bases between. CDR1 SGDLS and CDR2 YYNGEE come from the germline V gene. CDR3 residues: CASSTRQRDTEAFF. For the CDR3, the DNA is TGTGCCAGCAGCACTCGACAGAGGGACACTGAAGCTTTCTTT.

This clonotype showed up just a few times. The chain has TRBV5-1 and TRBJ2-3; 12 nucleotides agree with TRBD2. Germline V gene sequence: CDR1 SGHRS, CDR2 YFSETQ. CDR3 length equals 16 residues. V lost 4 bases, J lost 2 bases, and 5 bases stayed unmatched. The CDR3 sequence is CASSTLAGGPTDTQYF. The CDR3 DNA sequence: TGCGCCAGCAGCACCCTAGCGGGGGGGCCCACAGATACGCAGTATTTT.

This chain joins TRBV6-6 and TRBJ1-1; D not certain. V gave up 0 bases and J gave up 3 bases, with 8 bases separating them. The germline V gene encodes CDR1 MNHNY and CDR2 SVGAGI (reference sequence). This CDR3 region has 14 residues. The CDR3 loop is CASSYSNGYTEAFF. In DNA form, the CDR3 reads TGTGCCAGCAGTTACTCGAACGGATACACTGAAGCTTTCTTT.

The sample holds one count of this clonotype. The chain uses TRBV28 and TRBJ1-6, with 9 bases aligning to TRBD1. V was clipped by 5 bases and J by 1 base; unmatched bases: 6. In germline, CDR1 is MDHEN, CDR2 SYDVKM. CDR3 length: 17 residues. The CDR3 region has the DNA TGTGCCAGCAGTACCCTGACAGGGGGGTCCTATAATTCACCCCTCCACTTT. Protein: CASSTLTGGSYNSPLHF.

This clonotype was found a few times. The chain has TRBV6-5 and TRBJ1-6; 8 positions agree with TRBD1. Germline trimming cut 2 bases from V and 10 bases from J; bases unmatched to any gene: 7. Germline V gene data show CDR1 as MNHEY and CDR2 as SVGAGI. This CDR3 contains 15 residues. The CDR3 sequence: CASSYARQGRSPLHF. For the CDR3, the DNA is TGTGCCAGCAGTTACGCCAGACAGGGGAGGTCACCCCTCCACTTT.

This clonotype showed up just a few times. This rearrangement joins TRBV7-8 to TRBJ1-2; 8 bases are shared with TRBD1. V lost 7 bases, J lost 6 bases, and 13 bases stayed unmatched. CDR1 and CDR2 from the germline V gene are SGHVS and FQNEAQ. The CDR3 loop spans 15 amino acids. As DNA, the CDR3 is TGTGCCAGCACTTCTTGGAGACAGGGGACAGATGGCTACACCTTC. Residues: CASTSWRQGTDGYTF.

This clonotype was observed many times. In DNA form, the CDR3 reads TGTGCCAGCAGCCGGTCGGGGGCAGGGTGCACTGAAGCTTTCTTT. It codes for CASSRSGAGCTEAFF. J is TRBJ1-1 and V is TRBV7-9; D perhaps matches TRBD1 (6 bases). V lost 5 bases to trimming and J lost 4 bases, with 17 bases between them. The CDR3 length is 15 residues. Per germline, CDR1 SEHNR and CDR2 FQNEAQ (reference sequence). Combining the CDR3 with reference TRBV7-9 and TRBJ1-1 gives the whole variable domain DTGVSQNPRHKITKRGQNVTFRCDPISEHNRLYWYRQTLGQGPEFLTYFQNEAQLEKSRLLSDRFSAERPKGSFSTLEIQRTEQGDSAMYLCASSRSGAGCTEAFFGQGTRLTVV.

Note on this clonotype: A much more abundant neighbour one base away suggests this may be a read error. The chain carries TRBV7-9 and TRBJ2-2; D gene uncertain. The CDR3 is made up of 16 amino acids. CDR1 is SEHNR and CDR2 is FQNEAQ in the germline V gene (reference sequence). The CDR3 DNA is TGTGCCAGCAACTTATTCCGTCCCCCGAACACCGGGGAGCTGTTTTTT. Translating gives CASNLFRPPNTGELFF.